The 8 T cell receptor beta chains reported below all come from one sample, sequenced in a study of blood T cell repertoires in COVID-19. TCRdb keeps only in-frame clones here, not all; method: immunoSEQ multiplex PCR. This table holds about 100,000 clones, roughly 92% found once. The sequencing input was peripheral blood. The source of these receptors is a man in his forties or fifties with active COVID-19.

J is TRBJ1-2 and V is TRBV6-5; 7 bases are a match to TRBD1. This CDR3 region has 12 residues. Germline V lookup: CDR1 MNHEY, CDR2 SVGAGI. The V and J ends lost 10 bases and 5 bases, in that order; junction bases with no gene match: 7. The CDR3 spells CATKGQTYGYTF. CDR3 sequence (DNA): TGTGCCACCAAGGGACAGACTTATGGCTACACCTTC.

This chain connects TRBV2 to TRBJ1-6, with D possibly being TRBD1 (5 bases). V was shortened by 8 bases and J by 10 bases, with 21 bases between the two germline ends. The CDR3 length is 15 residues. Germline-derived CDR1 and CDR2 are SNHLY and FYNNEI. The CDR3 region has the DNA TGTGCCAGCGGTACGCAGGGATCGGTAGGATCACCCCTCCACTTT. As protein: CASGTQGSVGSPLHF. The variable domain in full, completed from reference TRBV2 and TRBJ1-6, reads EPEVTQTPSHQVTQMGQEVILRCVPISNHLYFYWYRQILGQKVEFLVSFYNNEISEKSEIFDDQFSVERPDGSNFTLKIRSTKLEDSAMYFCASGTQGSVGSPLHFGNGTRLTVT.

This clone was detected once. This rearrangement joins TRBV5-6 to TRBJ2-7; tentatively, D is TRBD2 (5 bases). Germline V gene data show CDR1 as SGHDT and CDR2 as YYEEEE. The CDR3 runs 12 residues. Deletions cut 3 bases from V and 7 bases from J, with 11 bases between. The CDR3 is CASSWTDREQYV. The CDR3 DNA sequence: TGTGCCAGCAGCTGGACTGATAGGGAGCAGTACGTC.

The rearrangement links TRBV29-1 to TRBJ2-7; 9 bases line up with TRBD1. Germline V lookup: CDR1 SQVTM, CDR2 ANQGSEA. CDR3 length: 14 amino acids. With 7 bases clipped from V and 2 bases from J, the junction kept 9 bases outside the gene matches. CDR3 sequence reads: CSAAGTGTTYEQYF. The CDR3 region has the DNA TGCAGCGCAGCCGGGACAGGGACCACCTACGAGCAGTACTTC.

The chain links TRBV11-2 to TRBJ2-5; D may be TRBD2 (6 bases). The CDR3 is made up of 14 amino acids. CDR1 is SGHAT, CDR2 FQNNGV, per germline. V dropped 1 base and J dropped 2 bases, with 8 bases sitting between them. CDR3 sequence (DNA): TGTGCCAGCAGCTTAGTTGGGGGGCAAGAGACCCAGTACTTC. Translated, it gives CASSLVGGQETQYF.

The rearrangement uses TRBV29-1 and TRBJ2-5, with 13 bases identical to TRBD2. The junction had 1 base not matched to a gene; V was cut back by 4 bases and J by 5 bases. Germline V gene lookup returns CDR1 SQVTM and CDR2 ANQGSEA. The CDR3 covers 13 residues. CDR3: CSVVGLAGETQYF. The CDR3 DNA follows: TGCAGCGTTGTGGGACTAGCGGGGGAGACCCAGTACTTC.

The gene calls are TRBV7-8 and TRBJ2-1, with a tentative D call TRBD2 (6 bases). V dropped 5 bases and J dropped 10 bases, with 21 bases sitting between them. CDR1 is SGHVS, CDR2 FQNEAQ, per germline. The CDR3 loop spans 15 amino acids. CDR3 nucleotide sequence: TGTGCCAGCAGCCCAATACGGGAGCTTCTTGGGGAGCAGTTCTTC. Protein: CASSPIRELLGEQFF.

The chain combines TRBV14 with TRBJ1-1, with D possibly matching TRBD1 (5 bases). V shed 1 base and J shed 7 bases, with 16 bases lying between them. Germline V CDR1 and CDR2: SGHDN, FVKESK. CDR3 length: 15 residues. In DNA, the CDR3 is TGTGCCAGCAGCCAAGTACGTTCAGGGATCGGTGAAGCTTTCTTT. Encoded protein: CASSQVRSGIGEAFF.